This TCR beta chain emerged from a study of blood T cells in healthy people across ages. The use of a sample-barcoded 5' primer and a J-beta primer mix characterized a second PCR of 7 to 11 cycles. TCRdb recomputed calls from the 5' RACE reads with MiXCR, one row per CDR3 protein. The data hold more than 800,000 distinct CDR3 sequences, with more than 25% observed a single time. This CDR3 has 15 residues. Germline V gives CDR1 MNHEY, CDR2 SVGEGT. J gave up 6 bases and V 5 bases, and 12 bases lay outside the gene matches. The sequence was obtained from a woman of 80 years or more in good health. The gene calls are TRBV6-2 or TRBV6-3 and TRBJ1-2, with TRBD1 matching over 7 bases. Sequences were obtained from blood. In nucleotides, the CDR3 is TGTGCCAGCAGTCCACTAAGGGACAGCATCCATGGCTACACCTTC. This sequence encodes CASSPLRDSIHGYTF.